The 14 T cell receptor beta chains in this list originate from one sample, sequenced in a study of CD8 T cells in ankylosing spondylitis. Findings of the study overall: A motif of roughly eight highly homologous TCR beta variants was seen as apparently characteristic of ankylosing spondylitis blood.

Their target antigens are unknown. TCRdb reanalysed the 5' RACE reads using MiXCR and keeps one entry per CDR3 protein. The data contain 670,000 or so distinct CDR3 sequences, roughly 20% of them singletons. Sequences were obtained from blood, either unsorted or a sorted T cell fraction (not recorded which). These receptors were taken from a male donor with ankylosing spondylitis.

The chain carries TRBV9 and TRBJ2-3; no reliable D call. Germline loops: CDR1 SGDLS, CDR2 YYNGEE. The CDR3 has 14 amino acids. The V end lost 5 bases, the J end lost 0 bases, and 10 bases lay between the germline ends. CDR3 DNA sequence: TGTGCCAGCAGATCTAGACTTAGCACAGATACGCAGTATTTT. It encodes CASRSRLSTDTQYF.

Only a few counts were recorded for this clonotype. This chain connects TRBV24-1 to TRBJ2-1; D is unclear. Trimming pared 9 bases from V and 5 bases from J, leaving 7 bases between. CDR3 size: 11 residues. CDR1 KGHDR and CDR2 SFDVKD come from the germline V gene. Here the CDR3 DNA reads TGTGCCACCCAGCTTGACAATGAGCAGTTCTTC. Its translation: CATQLDNEQFF.

The chain employs TRBV20-1 and TRBJ2-7; D may be TRBD2 (5 bases). The germline V gene has CDR1 DFQATT and CDR2 SNEGSKA (reference sequence). V lost 3 bases and J lost 1, with 13 bases in between. The CDR3 extends over 14 amino acids. Written as DNA, the CDR3 is TGCAGTGCTAGTTCGCGGGCCGGATCCTACGAGCAGTACTTC. Translation: CSASSRAGSYEQYF.

This clonotype turned up a few times. The rearrangement joins TRBV7-2 to TRBJ2-2; perhaps TRBD1 as D (5 bases). Germline V gene sequence: CDR1 SGHTA, CDR2 FQGNSA. V dropped 2 bases and J dropped 5 bases, with 12 bases sitting between them. The CDR3 has 15 residues. The CDR3 coding sequence is TGTGCCAGCAGCTTAAGTCAGGGTGGGACCGGGGAGCTGTTTTTT. Translation: CASSLSQGGTGELFF.

This chain connects TRBV20-1 to TRBJ2-1; D is unclear. This CDR3 comprises 14 residues. Trimming removed 3 bases at V and 0 bases at J, with 9 bases between. The germline gives CDR1 DFQATT, CDR2 SNEGSKA (reference sequence). The CDR3 sequence is CSASSSNSYNEQFF. CDR3 sequence (DNA): TGCAGTGCTAGCTCTTCCAACTCCTACAATGAGCAGTTCTTC.

In its sample, this clonotype was seen a few times. CDR3 nucleotide sequence: TGTGCCAGCAGCCGATCTAGCGTGAGGAATGAGCAGTTCTTC. This translates into CASSRSSVRNEQFF. The chain combines TRBV3-1 with TRBJ2-1, with D possibly being TRBD2 (6 bases). V shed 4 bases and J shed 7 bases, with 14 bases lying between them. Germline V gene sequence: CDR1 LGHDT, CDR2 YNNKEL (reference sequence). The CDR3 totals 14 residues.

CDR3 sequence reads: CASSLNIQGPPPNEQFF. CDR3 nucleotide sequence: TGTGCCAGCAGTTTAAATATCCAGGGTCCCCCTCCTAATGAGCAGTTCTTC. This chain connects TRBV7-6 to TRBJ2-1, with D perhaps matching TRBD1 (5 bases). This CDR3 has 17 amino acids. Per germline, CDR1 SGHVS and CDR2 FNYEAQ. The V end was cut by 6 bases, the J end by 7 bases, with 25 bases between.

On this clonotype itself: A read error may account for a junction end that differs from germline. The chain links TRBV12-3 or TRBV12-4 to TRBJ1-5, with D possibly being TRBD1 (5 bases). CDR3 length equals 15 residues. The chain's CDR3 is CPQSGAESSKQPQHF. CDR3 nucleotides: TGCCCTCAGTCTGGGGCCGAGAGCTCCAAACAGCCCCAGCATTTT.

This rearrangement joins TRBV6-6 to TRBJ1-2, with D perhaps TRBD1 (6 bases). The germline CDR1 and CDR2 sequences are MNHNY and SVGAGI (reference sequence). Trimming left V 5 bases short and J 6 bases short, with 10 bases between. The CDR3 consists of 12 residues. The CDR3: CASSKDSHGYTF. CDR3 in DNA: TGTGCCAGCAGTAAGGACAGTCATGGCTACACCTTC.

This clonotype was detected only a few times. This CDR3 is CASSWDRRTNTGELFF. The DNA for the CDR3 is TGCGCCAGCAGCTGGGACAGGAGAACGAACACCGGGGAGCTGTTTTTT. The rearrangement links TRBV5-1 to TRBJ2-2; 8 bases line up with TRBD1. J was trimmed by 0 bases and V by 3 bases; bases with no gene match: 4. The CDR3 is 16 residues long. The germline V gene encodes CDR1 SGHRS and CDR2 YFSETQ.

The chain has TRBV19 and TRBJ2-3; 7 positions match TRBD2. V lost 4 bases, J lost 5 bases, and 3 bases stayed unmatched. The germline gives CDR1 LNHDA, CDR2 SQIVND (reference sequence). This CDR3 contains 13 residues. CDR3 coding DNA: TGTGCCAGTAGTACCACTAGCGAAGATACGCAGTATTTT. It encodes CASSTTSEDTQYF.

This clonotype was observed a handful of times. The rearrangement joins TRBV20-1 to TRBJ1-2; 8 positions match TRBD1. The CDR3 covers 13 residues. The ends lost 6 bases at V and 4 bases at J; junction bases unmatched: 7. Germline V gene sequence: CDR1 DFQATT, CDR2 SNEGSKA (reference sequence). The CDR3 spells CSAPGTGSYGYTF. CDR3 sequence (DNA): TGCAGTGCCCCGGGGACAGGATCCTATGGCTACACCTTC.

The chain employs TRBV3-1 and TRBJ1-2; no reliable D call. There are 13 residues in the CDR3. Germline CDR1 and CDR2: LGHDT and YNNKEL (reference sequence). V was shortened by 1 base and J by 8 bases, with 11 bases between the two germline ends. The CDR3 bases are TGTGCCAGCAGCCAAGGGGTTTTTTTCGGCTACACCTTC. Translating gives CASSQGVFFGYTF. Complete variable domain (other parts from reference TRBV3-1 and TRBJ1-2): DTAVSQTPKYLVTQMGNDKSIKCEQNLGHDTMYWYKQDSKKFLKIMFSYNNKELIINETVPNRFSPKSPDKAHLNLHINSLELGDSAVYFCASSQGVFFGYTFGSGTRLTVV.

The V and J genes are TRBV7-9 and TRBJ2-7, with TRBD1 as a possible D gene (5 bases). The CDR3 consists of 15 residues. V was cut by 3 bases and J by 2 bases, with 14 bases left in between. Looked up from germline, CDR1 is SEHNR and CDR2 is FQNEAQ (reference sequence). CDR3 bases: TGTGCCAGCAGCTTTTGGACACCATCCCCCTACGAGCAGTACTTC. It is translated as CASSFWTPSPYEQYF.